This T cell receptor beta chain was captured by sequencing in a study of long-term antiretroviral therapy in people with HIV. The cryopreserved samples used held roughly 0.9-11 million PBMC prior to extraction of DNA. With survey level as its setting, the immunoSEQ assay was v3.0. This table comes from immunoSEQ multiplex PCR, and its TCRdb copy is limited to in-frame clones, with some not included. The sample lists under 30,000 clones, around 86% occurring once. As concerns this clone: Its antigen is still unknown.

This CDR3 comprises 13 residues. Germline V lookup: CDR1 LNHDA, CDR2 SQIVND (reference sequence). Trimming took 3 bases from V and 4 from J, leaving 9 bases between them. General study findings and limits: No data were available on ART adherence, viral resistance or therapy changes. Patients on ART gained diversity, which nonetheless stayed below transplant donor controls.

The chain combines TRBV19 with TRBJ1-1; unclear D gene. Source: unsorted PBMCs, taken at the start of antiretroviral therapy, before treatment. The source is a woman younger than 30 with HIV. This chain's CDR3 is CASSITLTTEAFF. The CDR3 nucleotides read TGTGCCAGTAGTATTACTCTGACCACTGAAGCTTTCTTT.